A selection of T cell receptor beta chains follows, all from one sample in a study of blood T cell repertoires in COVID-19. Profiling relied on immunoSEQ multiplex PCR, and the TCRdb table lists in-frame clones only, not all of them. The repertoire holds 250,000 to 300,000 clones, with roughly nine tenths as singletons. The sequenced sample consisted of peripheral blood. The receptors stem from a woman younger than 45 with COVID-19, enrolled during active disease. The CDR3 runs from the conserved cysteine through the conserved F or W. The order of the fields is J gene, V gene, D gene, CDR3 protein. A D gene is named only where the DNA matches it firmly.

TRBJ1-4	TRBV10-3	NA	CATSSLGANEKLFF
TRBJ2-7	TRBV12-5	TRBD1	CASGLVLGQGPYEQYF
TRBJ2-5	TRBV2	TRBD2	CASSEVGGEGTQYF
TRBJ2-3	TRBV19	TRBD2	CAGPGGVATDTQYF
TRBJ2-4	TRBV27	TRBD2	CASRVSGGVNIQYF
TRBJ1-6	TRBV2	NA	CASSADSRGPSPLHF
TRBJ1-2	TRBV20-1	NA	CSAGNRVGYTF
TRBJ2-3	TRBV7-2	TRBD2	CASSLRASGGTRNTQYF
TRBJ2-7	TRBV27	NA	CASSLFGQRYEQYF
TRBJ2-6	TRBV9	TRBD1	CVSSLFGGQGVSGANVLTF
TRBJ1-1	TRBV4-1	NA	CASSQDAAENTEAFF
TRBJ1-1	TRBV5-8	NA	CATSRDIRTNTEAFF
TRBJ2-7	TRBV6-5	TRBD2	CASSYSQAGASYEQYF
TRBJ2-5	TRBV12-5	TRBD2	CASGFVLAGGPPETQYF
TRBJ2-1	TRBV4-2	TRBD2	CASSQVPSGGLLDNEQFF
TRBJ2-1	TRBV6-4	NA	CASSDGSARRQFF
TRBJ2-3	TRBV6-4	TRBD2	CASSVIAGGTTDTQYF
TRBJ2-1	TRBV7-9	NA	CASSLAPGNEQFF
TRBJ2-7	TRBV30	NA	CAWNVGGWNEQYF
TRBJ2-1	TRBV5-1	TRBD2	CASSSSTLGGAMNEQFF
TRBJ2-1	TRBV4-1	TRBD2	CASSQAPDGGNEQFF
TRBJ1-1	TRBV19	NA	CASSKSGHPNTEAFF
TRBJ2-7	TRBV19	NA	CASSKGRPVPGNEQYF
TRBJ2-6	TRBV3-1/TRBV3-2	NA	CASSQVVGANVLTF
TRBJ2-2	TRBV6-5	NA	CASRSGANTGELFF
TRBJ2-7	TRBV21-1	NA	CASSRQGLDEQYF
TRBJ1-5	TRBV5-1	NA	CASSLGFGGDQPQHF
TRBJ2-1	TRBV6-6	NA	CASSWTIQADNEQFF
TRBJ2-1	TRBV6-5	NA	CASSYGATAYYNEQFF
TRBJ1-2	TRBV24-1	NA	CATSDRGQIYGYTF
TRBJ2-1	TRBV7-6	TRBD2	CASSQTSGGIGDNEQFF
TRBJ2-7	TRBV7-6	TRBD1	CASSFGTGFYEQYF
TRBJ2-7	TRBV5-6	TRBD1	CASSLLGQGYEQYF
TRBJ2-2	TRBV7-9	NA	CASSLPGRNTGELFF
TRBJ2-2	TRBV5-1	TRBD2	CASTPEGLAGGNTGELFF
TRBJ2-2	TRBV16	TRBD1	CASSRGGQITGELFF
TRBJ2-7	TRBV6-5	TRBD1	CASSYSGTGVVYEQYF
TRBJ2-7	TRBV9	NA	CASSNGVLSSYEQYF
TRBJ2-5	TRBV24-1	NA	CATIRSPIVWGPQQETQYF
TRBJ2-5	TRBV5-4	TRBD2	CASRKGGNAQETQYF
TRBJ2-7	TRBV7-9	TRBD2	CASSSNPGRALSYEQYF
TRBJ1-1	TRBV23-1	NA	CASSPATGRIVGAAEAFF
TRBJ2-1	TRBV5-1	NA	CASSLYGGAEQFF
TRBJ2-6	TRBV6-5	NA	CAAEGPGANVLTF
TRBJ2-5	TRBV6-6	NA	CASHRSPQETQYF
TRBJ2-1	TRBV6-4	TRBD2	CASSDASGEQFF
TRBJ2-1	TRBV10-1	TRBD2	CASSAGGPNEQFF
TRBJ1-4	TRBV9	NA	CASSDTRLPTGLGEKLFF
TRBJ1-2	TRBV5-5	TRBD1	CASSFGQGPFYGYTF
TRBJ2-1	TRBV14	TRBD1	CASSLYGTGNYNEQFF
TRBJ2-3	TRBV5-1	NA	CASSSDRDTQYF
TRBJ2-5	TRBV12-3/TRBV12-4	TRBD1	CASGQGEETQYF
TRBJ2-5	TRBV5-6	NA	CASSPSGDLETQYF
TRBJ2-5	TRBV15	TRBD1	CATSRGDRGIGETQYF
TRBJ2-5	TRBV5-6	TRBD2	CASSLRPGRLQETQYF